The sample holds one count of the clone carrying this TCR beta chain. What it binds is not known. These data come from a study of T cell responses to AZD1222 COVID-19 vaccine. Regarding the study as a whole: White British donors predominated, females outnumbered males, and clonal diversity was possibly underestimated.

Data came from immunoSEQ multiplex PCR; TCRdb stores just in-frame clones and leaves some out. The sample shows about 130,000 clones, around 92% of them seen only once. The source is an adult in good health. Sequencing used peripheral blood, obtained on day 0 of AZD1222 vaccination.

The CDR3 sequence: CASSLGGWNGYTF. DNA for the CDR3: TGTGCCAGCAGCTTAGGGGGCTGGAATGGCTACACCTTC. The chain recombines TRBV7-2 with TRBJ1-2, with a possible D match to TRBD1 (5 bases). V was trimmed by 1 base and J by 6 bases, leaving 9 bases between them. This CDR3 region has 13 residues. The germline V gene encodes CDR1 SGHTA and CDR2 FQGNSA.